Below, 19 T cell receptor beta chains from the same sample are listed, as sequenced in a study of blood T cell repertoires in COVID-19. Sequencing was performed with immunoSEQ multiplex PCR; in TCRdb, only in-frame clones are kept and a portion is missing. The repertoire holds about 130,000 clones, about 92% seen once, with about 3.5% in the top ten. Material: peripheral blood. The receptor set was obtained from a man aged 45-65 years with active COVID-19.

J is TRBJ1-4 and V is TRBV9; D gene unclear. CDR3 length: 15 amino acids. V gave up 0 bases and J gave up 4 bases, with 10 bases separating them. Germline assignment: CDR1 SGDLS and CDR2 YYNGEE. CDR3 in amino acids: CASSVGGGFNEKLFF. The CDR3 DNA is TGTGCCAGCAGCGTAGGCGGCGGTTTTAATGAAAAACTGTTTTTT.

The V call is TRBV29-1, the J call TRBJ1-5; the D is unclear. Germline V lookup: CDR1 SQVTM, CDR2 ANQGSEA. The CDR3 has 13 amino acids. Between the trimmed V and J ends, which lost 6 bases and 2 bases, there was a span of 11 bases. The CDR3 region has the DNA TGCAGCGTGCTCTACGGGGGCAATCAGCCCCAGCATTTT. The encoded protein is CSVLYGGNQPQHF.

This chain uses TRBV6-5 with TRBJ1-2; weak D call: TRBD1 (6 bases). Germline CDR1 MNHEY, CDR2 SVGAGI. V gave up 5 bases and J gave up 7 bases, with 11 bases separating them. This CDR3 has 12 residues. The CDR3 region has the DNA TGTGCCAGCAGTCCCGGGACATTTGGCTACACCTTC. It translates to CASSPGTFGYTF.

The CDR3 spells CASRQAGNTEAFF. Written as DNA, the CDR3 is TGTGCCAGCAGACAAGCAGGGAACACTGAAGCTTTCTTT. V is TRBV6-5 and J is TRBJ1-1; no clear D. The germline gives CDR1 MNHEY, CDR2 SVGAGI. The V and J ends lost 6 bases and 1 base respectively, with 9 bases between them. This CDR3 spans 13 amino acids.

The V and J genes are TRBV4-2 and TRBJ2-1; 15 bases agree with TRBD2. Germline values: CDR1 LGHNA, CDR2 YNFKEQ. V was pared by 3 bases and J by 9 bases, with 12 bases of the junction left unmatched. This CDR3 contains 18 residues. The CDR3 DNA reads as TGTGCCAGCAGCCAGGGCCCCGGGACTAGCGGGGGGCAGCGTGAGCAGTTCTTC. This gives the protein CASSQGPGTSGGQREQFF.

This chain links TRBV11-2 with TRBJ1-5; the D is unclear. Trimming took 1 base from V and 0 from J, leaving 10 bases between them. The CDR3 length is 16 residues. Germline assignment: CDR1 SGHAT and CDR2 FQNNGV. CDR3 sequence reads: CASSLVASHSNQPQHF. As DNA, the CDR3 is TGTGCCAGCAGCTTAGTAGCCAGCCATAGCAATCAGCCCCAGCATTTT. The full variable domain, in which reference TRBV11-2 and TRBJ1-5 provide the parts outside the CDR3, is EAGVAQSPRYKIIEKRQSVAFWCNPISGHATLYWYQQILGQGPKLLIQFQNNGVVDDSQLPKDRFSAERLKGVDSTLKIQPAKLEDSAVYLCASSLVASHSNQPQHFGDGTRLSIL.

The rearrangement joins TRBV5-1 to TRBJ2-5; tentatively, D is TRBD1 (6 bases). CDR1 and CDR2 (germline): SGHRS, YFSETQ. The CDR3 is 14 amino acids. Trimming took off 2 bases at V and 5 bases at J, with 13 bases between the two ends. The CDR3 here is CASSLYRAEETQYF. DNA for the CDR3: TGCGCCAGCAGCTTATACAGGGCAGAGGAGACCCAGTACTTC.

A remark on this clone: The junction departs from germline at one end; a sequencing error may be responsible. This sequence joins TRBV6-5 and TRBJ1-2; D is ambiguous. The germline V gene encodes CDR1 MNHEY and CDR2 SVGAGI. The CDR3 runs to 12 residues. CDR3 sequence (DNA): TGTGCCAGCAGTAGCGGGCCCCAACCGCCGTCTTTC. Translated, it gives CASSSGPQPPSF.

This rearrangement joins TRBV19 to TRBJ2-1; 12 bases line up with TRBD2. The ends lost 3 bases at V and 8 bases at J; junction bases unmatched: 5. The germline V gene encodes CDR1 LNHDA and CDR2 SQIVND (reference sequence). The CDR3 loop spans 15 amino acids. CDR3 DNA sequence: TGTGCCAGTAGTATTGGACTAGCGGGGTGGGATGAGCAGTTCTTC. It is translated as CASSIGLAGWDEQFF.

The chain has TRBV9 and TRBJ1-2, with D possibly TRBD1 on 5 matching bases. The germline V and J ends were trimmed by 0 bases and 0 bases, with 12 bases remaining between them. CDR1 and CDR2 (germline): SGDLS, YYNGEE. The CDR3 has 16 residues. As DNA, the CDR3 is TGTGCCAGCAGCGTAGAAGGGGCAGGGCCTAACTATGGCTACACCTTC. Translation: CASSVEGAGPNYGYTF.

The genes are TRBV3-1 (or the pseudogene TRBV3-2) and TRBJ1-6; no firm D call. Germline V gene lookup returns CDR1 LGHDT and CDR2 YNNKEL (reference sequence). The CDR3 consists of 15 residues. Trimming stripped 4 bases from V and 9 bases from J, with 16 bases between. CDR3 region: CASSLSGRTVSPLHF. The CDR3, as DNA: TGTGCCAGCAGCCTGTCGGGTAGAACGGTTTCACCCCTCCACTTT.

The chain recombines TRBV6-5 with TRBJ1-2; D not resolved. The CDR3 length is 15 residues. The germline gives CDR1 MNHEY, CDR2 SVGAGI. V was clipped by 4 bases and J by 0 bases, with 12 bases between them. CDR3 residues: CASSFSTVSNYGYTF. CDR3 nucleotide sequence: TGTGCCAGCAGTTTTAGCACCGTCTCTAACTATGGCTACACCTTC.

This chain links TRBV11-2 with TRBJ2-7, with a tentative D call TRBD1 (6 bases). This CDR3 is built from 18 residues. The ends were cut back, 5 bases at V and 3 bases at J, with 26 bases in the middle. Germline V gene data show CDR1 as SGHAT and CDR2 as FQNNGV. The CDR3 spells CASSLARGRTAINYEQYV. The CDR3 coding sequence is TGTGCCAGCAGCCTGGCTAGAGGACGGACAGCTATCAACTACGAGCAGTACGTC.

This clone was observed a single time. This chain uses TRBV7-9 with TRBJ1-6; 7 positions agree with TRBD1. The V and J ends lost 5 bases and 11 bases, in that order; junction bases with no gene match: 6. The CDR3 contains 13 residues. Germline-derived CDR1 and CDR2 are SEHNR and FQNEAQ (reference sequence). CDR3 amino acids: CASSEDRVTPLHF. The CDR3 DNA sequence: TGTGCCAGCAGCGAAGACAGGGTCACACCCCTCCACTTT. Supplemented by reference TRBV7-9 and TRBJ1-6, the full variable domain reads DTGVSQNPRHKITKRGQNVTFRCDPISEHNRLYWYRQTLGQGPEFLTYFQNEAQLEKSRLLSDRFSAERPKGSFSTLEIQRTEQGDSAMYLCASSEDRVTPLHFGNGTRLTVT.

The chain is built from TRBV29-1 and TRBJ1-1; 9 positions match TRBD1. The CDR3 consists of 13 residues. CDR1 is SQVTM and CDR2 is ANQGSEA in the germline V gene. Trimming cost V 6 bases and J 6 bases; bases outside gene matches: 8. The CDR3 region is CSVAGQGSAEAFF. In DNA form, the CDR3 reads TGCAGCGTCGCGGGACAGGGTTCGGCTGAAGCTTTCTTT.

The chain employs TRBV2 and TRBJ1-2, with D perhaps TRBD1 (6 bases). Germline V CDR1 and CDR2: SNHLY, FYNNEI. The CDR3 loop spans 15 amino acids. V was pared by 6 bases and J by 5 bases, with 19 bases between. The CDR3 nucleotides are TGTGCCAGCAGGGGGTTTGGGGGCATGCGGTATGGCTACACCTTC. Translated: CASRGFGGMRYGYTF.

V and J are TRBV2 and TRBJ2-5; 7 positions match TRBD1. The germline CDR1 and CDR2 sequences are SNHLY and FYNNEI. V trimming: 4 bases; J trimming: 9 bases; junction bases outside the gene matches: 14. This CDR3 comprises 15 residues. CDR3 sequence reads: CASSGLGTVSAAQYF. CDR3 sequence (DNA): TGTGCCAGCAGTGGACTTGGGACAGTAAGTGCGGCCCAGTACTTC. Using reference TRBV2 and TRBJ2-5 for the parts outside the CDR3, the full variable domain is EPEVTQTPSHQVTQMGQEVILRCVPISNHLYFYWYRQILGQKVEFLVSFYNNEISEKSEIFDDQFSVERPDGSNFTLKIRSTKLEDSAMYFCASSGLGTVSAAQYFGPGTRLLVL.

The gene calls are TRBV5-1 and TRBJ1-3; 10 bases are shared with TRBD1. Looked up from germline, CDR1 is SGHRS and CDR2 is YFSETQ. This CDR3 has 16 amino acids. V lost 0 bases and J lost 3; bases outside the gene matches: 3. DNA of the CDR3: TGCGCCAGCAGCTTGGGGACAGGGGGGAATGGAAACACCATATATTTT. Protein: CASSLGTGGNGNTIYF.

The chain couples TRBV2 to TRBJ2-7; the D is unclear. With 4 bases removed from V and 0 bases from J, the gap between germline ends came to 10 bases. In germline, CDR1 is SNHLY, CDR2 FYNNEI. The CDR3 sequence is 14 residues long. CDR3 in DNA: TGTGCCAGCAGTGGGTTGAGAGACTCCTACGAGCAGTACTTC. Amino acids: CASSGLRDSYEQYF.